This T cell receptor beta chain was sequenced during a study of long-term antiretroviral therapy in people with HIV. Of note for this clone: Antigen unknown.

Study conclusions and caveats: ART adherence, viral resistance and therapy changes were not recorded. Clones that had undergone expansion before ART prevailed in the repertoire throughout all time points.

Run at survey level, the immunoSEQ assay was version v3.0. Libraries were prepared by immunoSEQ multiplex PCR; TCRdb keeps only in-frame clonotypes and omits some of them. The table records 14,000 or so clones, 88% of them present only once. CDR1 and CDR2 (germline): SGHTA, FQGNSA. V lost 5 bases to trimming and J lost 4 bases, with 10 bases between them. CDR3 size: 13 residues. Sequences were derived from unsorted PBMCs, sampled 6.2 years after starting antiretroviral therapy. The TCR originated in a man aged 40-55 years with HIV. The rearrangement joins TRBV7-2 to TRBJ2-3; D remains unclear. The CDR3 DNA reads TGTGCCAGCAGCCCCAATGAGGCAGATACGCAGTATTTT. Encoded protein: CASSPNEADTQYF.